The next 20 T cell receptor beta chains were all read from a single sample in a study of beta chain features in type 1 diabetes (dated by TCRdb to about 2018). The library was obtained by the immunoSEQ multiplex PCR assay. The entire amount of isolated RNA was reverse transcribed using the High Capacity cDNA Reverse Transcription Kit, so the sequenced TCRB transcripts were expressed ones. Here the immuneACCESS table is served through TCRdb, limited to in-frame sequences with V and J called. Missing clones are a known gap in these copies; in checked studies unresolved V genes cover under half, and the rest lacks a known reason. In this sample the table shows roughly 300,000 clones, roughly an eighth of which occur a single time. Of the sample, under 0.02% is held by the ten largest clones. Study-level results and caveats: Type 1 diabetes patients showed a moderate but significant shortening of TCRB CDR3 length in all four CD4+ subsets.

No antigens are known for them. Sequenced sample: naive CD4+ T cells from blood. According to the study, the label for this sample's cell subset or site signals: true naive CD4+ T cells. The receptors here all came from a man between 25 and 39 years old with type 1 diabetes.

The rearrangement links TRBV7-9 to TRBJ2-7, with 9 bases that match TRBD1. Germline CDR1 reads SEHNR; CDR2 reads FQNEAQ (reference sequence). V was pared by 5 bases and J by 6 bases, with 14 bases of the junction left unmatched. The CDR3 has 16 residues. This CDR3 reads CASSPNRGRRGGEQYF. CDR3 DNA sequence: TGTGCCAGCAGCCCGAACAGGGGGCGCCGAGGGGGCGAGCAGTACTTC.

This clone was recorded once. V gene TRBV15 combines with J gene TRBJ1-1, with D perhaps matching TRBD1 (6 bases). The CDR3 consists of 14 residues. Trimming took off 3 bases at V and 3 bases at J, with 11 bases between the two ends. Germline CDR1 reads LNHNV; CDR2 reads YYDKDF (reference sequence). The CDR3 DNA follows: TGTGCCACCAGCAGGCGGGGGCGCGACACTGAAGCTTTCTTT. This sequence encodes CATSRRGRDTEAFF.

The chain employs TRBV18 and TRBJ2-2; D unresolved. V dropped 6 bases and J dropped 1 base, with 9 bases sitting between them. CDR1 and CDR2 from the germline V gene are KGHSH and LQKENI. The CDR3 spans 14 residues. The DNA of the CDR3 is TGTGCCAGCTCGCCCAACAGGAACACCGGGGAGCTGTTTTTT. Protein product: CASSPNRNTGELFF.

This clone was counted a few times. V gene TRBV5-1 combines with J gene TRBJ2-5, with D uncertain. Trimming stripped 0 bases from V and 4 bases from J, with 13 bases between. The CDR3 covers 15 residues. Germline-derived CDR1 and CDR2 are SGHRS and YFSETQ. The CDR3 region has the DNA TGCGCCAGCAGCTTGGCGCCCGTGGCAGGAGAGACCCAGTACTTC. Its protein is CASSLAPVAGETQYF.

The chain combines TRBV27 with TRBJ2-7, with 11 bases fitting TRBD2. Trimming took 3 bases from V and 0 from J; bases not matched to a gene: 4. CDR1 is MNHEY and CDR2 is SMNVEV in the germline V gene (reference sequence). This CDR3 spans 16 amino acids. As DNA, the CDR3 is TGTGCCAGCAGTTTTTACGGGACTAGCGGCTCCTACGAGCAGTACTTC. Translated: CASSFYGTSGSYEQYF.

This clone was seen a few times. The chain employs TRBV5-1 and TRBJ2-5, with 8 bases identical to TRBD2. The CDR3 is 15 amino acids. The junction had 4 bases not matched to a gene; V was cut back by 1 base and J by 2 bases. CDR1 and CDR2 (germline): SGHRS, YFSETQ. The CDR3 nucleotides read TGCGCCAGCAGCTTGTTAGCGGGGACTCAAGAGACCCAGTACTTC. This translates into CASSLLAGTQETQYF.

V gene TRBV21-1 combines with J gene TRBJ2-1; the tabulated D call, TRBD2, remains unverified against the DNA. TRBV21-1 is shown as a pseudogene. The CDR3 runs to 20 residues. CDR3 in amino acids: CASSNCFPDSGRGTSNEQFF. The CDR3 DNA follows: TGTGCCAGCAGCAATTGCTTTCCGGATAGCGGGAGAGGAACGAGTAATGAGCAGTTCTTC.

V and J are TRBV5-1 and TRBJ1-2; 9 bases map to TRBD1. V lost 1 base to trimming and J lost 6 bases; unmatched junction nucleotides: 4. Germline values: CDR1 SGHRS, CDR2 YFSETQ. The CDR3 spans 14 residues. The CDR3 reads CASSLTGQGDGYTF. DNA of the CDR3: TGCGCCAGCAGCTTGACGGGACAGGGCGATGGCTACACCTTC.

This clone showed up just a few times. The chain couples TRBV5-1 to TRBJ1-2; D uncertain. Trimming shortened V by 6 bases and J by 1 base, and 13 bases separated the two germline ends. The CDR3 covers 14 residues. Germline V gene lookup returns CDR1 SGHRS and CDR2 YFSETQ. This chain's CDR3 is CASTSYPNNYGYTF. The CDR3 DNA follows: TGCGCCAGCACCTCCTACCCCAATAACTATGGCTACACCTTC.

The DNA for the CDR3 is TGTGCCAGCAGCTCCAGGTCCAACACCGGGGAGCTGTTTTTT. It translates to CASSSRSNTGELFF. J is TRBJ2-2 and V is TRBV9; D not certain. The CDR3 has 14 amino acids. Per germline, CDR1 SGDLS and CDR2 YYNGEE. V dropped 4 bases and J dropped 2 bases, with 9 bases sitting between them.

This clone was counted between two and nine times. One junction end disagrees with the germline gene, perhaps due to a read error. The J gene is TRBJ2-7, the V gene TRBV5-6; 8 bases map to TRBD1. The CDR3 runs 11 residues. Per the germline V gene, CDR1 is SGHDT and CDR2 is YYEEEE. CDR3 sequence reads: CASSKRTGLDF. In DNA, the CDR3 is TGTGCCAGCAGCAAGAGGACAGGGCTGGACTTC.

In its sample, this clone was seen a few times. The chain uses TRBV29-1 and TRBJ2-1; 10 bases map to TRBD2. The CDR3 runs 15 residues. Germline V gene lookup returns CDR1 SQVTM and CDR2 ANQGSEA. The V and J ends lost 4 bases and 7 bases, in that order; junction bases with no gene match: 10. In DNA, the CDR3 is TGCAGCGTTGGGCACAGAGCGGGAGGGAGGAATGAGCAGTTCTTC. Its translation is CSVGHRAGGRNEQFF.

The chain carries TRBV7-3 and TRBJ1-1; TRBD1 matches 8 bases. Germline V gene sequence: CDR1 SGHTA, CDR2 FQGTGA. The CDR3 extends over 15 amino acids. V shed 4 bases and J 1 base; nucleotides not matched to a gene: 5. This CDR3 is CASSSLGTGNTEAFF. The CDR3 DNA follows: TGTGCCAGCAGCTCTCTCGGGACAGGGAACACTGAAGCTTTCTTT. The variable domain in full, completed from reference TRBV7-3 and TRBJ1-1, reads GAGVSQTPSNKVTEKGKYVELRCDPISGHTALYWYRQSLGQGPEFLIYFQGTGAADDSGLPNDRFFAVRPEGSVSTLKIQRTERGDSAVYLCASSSLGTGNTEAFFGQGTRLTVV.

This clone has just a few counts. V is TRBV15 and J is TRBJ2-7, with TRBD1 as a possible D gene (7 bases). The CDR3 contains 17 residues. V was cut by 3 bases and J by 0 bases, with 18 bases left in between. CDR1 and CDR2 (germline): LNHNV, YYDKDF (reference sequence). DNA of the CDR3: TGTGCCACCAGCAGCGGGGGCCTCCGGGACAGCTCCTACGAGCAGTACTTC. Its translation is CATSSGGLRDSSYEQYF.

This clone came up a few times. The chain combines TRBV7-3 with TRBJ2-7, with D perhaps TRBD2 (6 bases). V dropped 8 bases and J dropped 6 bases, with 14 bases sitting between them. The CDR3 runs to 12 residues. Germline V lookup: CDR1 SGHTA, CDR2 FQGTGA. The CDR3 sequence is CASRGTGPEQYF. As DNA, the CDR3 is TGTGCCAGCCGGGGGACTGGCCCCGAGCAGTACTTC.

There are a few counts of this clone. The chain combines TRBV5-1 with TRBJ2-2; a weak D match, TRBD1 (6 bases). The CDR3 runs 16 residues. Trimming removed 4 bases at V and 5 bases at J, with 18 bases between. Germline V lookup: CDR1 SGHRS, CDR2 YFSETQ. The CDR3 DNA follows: TGCGCCAGCAGCGGCCCCGGGACATCCCGGACCGGGGAGCTGTTTTTT. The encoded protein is CASSGPGTSRTGELFF.

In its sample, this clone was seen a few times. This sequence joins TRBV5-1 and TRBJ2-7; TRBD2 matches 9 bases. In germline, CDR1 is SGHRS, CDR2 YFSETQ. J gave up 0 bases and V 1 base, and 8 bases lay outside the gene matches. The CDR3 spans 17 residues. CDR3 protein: CASSLMTSGVPSYEQYF. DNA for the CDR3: TGCGCCAGCAGCTTGATGACTAGCGGAGTCCCCTCCTACGAGCAGTACTTC.

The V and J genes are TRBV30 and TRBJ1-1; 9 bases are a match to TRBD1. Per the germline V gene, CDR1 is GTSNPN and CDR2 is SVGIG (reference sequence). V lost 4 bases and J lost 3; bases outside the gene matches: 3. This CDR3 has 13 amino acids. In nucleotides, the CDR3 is TGTGCCTGGACGGGACAGGGCGACACTGAAGCTTTCTTT. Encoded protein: CAWTGQGDTEAFF. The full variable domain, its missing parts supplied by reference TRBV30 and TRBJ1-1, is SQTIHQWPATLVQPVGSPLSLECTVEGTSNPNLYWYRQAAGRGLQLLFYSVGIGQISSEVPQNLSASRPQDRQFILSSKKLLLSDSGFYLCAWTGQGDTEAFFGQGTRLTVV.

The DNA of the CDR3 is TGTGCCAGCAGCTTGCGGTTTGGGGGGTTTGCTTTCTTT. Amino acids: CASSLRFGGFAFF. V is TRBV5-6 and J is TRBJ1-1, with TRBD1 as a possible D gene (5 bases). Germline values: CDR1 SGHDT, CDR2 YYEEEE. The CDR3 has 13 amino acids. V lost 1 base and J lost 11, with 15 bases in between. Drawing the rest from reference TRBV5-6 and TRBJ1-1, the complete variable domain is DAGVTQSPTHLIKTRGQQVTLRCSPKSGHDTVSWYQQALGQGPQFIFQYYEEEERQRGNFPDRFSGHQFPNYSSELNVNALLLGDSALYLCASSLRFGGFAFFGQGTRLTVV.

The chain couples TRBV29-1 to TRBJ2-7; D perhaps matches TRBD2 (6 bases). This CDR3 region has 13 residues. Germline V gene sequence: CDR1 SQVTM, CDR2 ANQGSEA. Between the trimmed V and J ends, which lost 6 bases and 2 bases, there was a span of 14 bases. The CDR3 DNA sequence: TGCAGCGTCTCATCGGGGGTACCCTACGAGCAGTACTTC. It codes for CSVSSGVPYEQYF.